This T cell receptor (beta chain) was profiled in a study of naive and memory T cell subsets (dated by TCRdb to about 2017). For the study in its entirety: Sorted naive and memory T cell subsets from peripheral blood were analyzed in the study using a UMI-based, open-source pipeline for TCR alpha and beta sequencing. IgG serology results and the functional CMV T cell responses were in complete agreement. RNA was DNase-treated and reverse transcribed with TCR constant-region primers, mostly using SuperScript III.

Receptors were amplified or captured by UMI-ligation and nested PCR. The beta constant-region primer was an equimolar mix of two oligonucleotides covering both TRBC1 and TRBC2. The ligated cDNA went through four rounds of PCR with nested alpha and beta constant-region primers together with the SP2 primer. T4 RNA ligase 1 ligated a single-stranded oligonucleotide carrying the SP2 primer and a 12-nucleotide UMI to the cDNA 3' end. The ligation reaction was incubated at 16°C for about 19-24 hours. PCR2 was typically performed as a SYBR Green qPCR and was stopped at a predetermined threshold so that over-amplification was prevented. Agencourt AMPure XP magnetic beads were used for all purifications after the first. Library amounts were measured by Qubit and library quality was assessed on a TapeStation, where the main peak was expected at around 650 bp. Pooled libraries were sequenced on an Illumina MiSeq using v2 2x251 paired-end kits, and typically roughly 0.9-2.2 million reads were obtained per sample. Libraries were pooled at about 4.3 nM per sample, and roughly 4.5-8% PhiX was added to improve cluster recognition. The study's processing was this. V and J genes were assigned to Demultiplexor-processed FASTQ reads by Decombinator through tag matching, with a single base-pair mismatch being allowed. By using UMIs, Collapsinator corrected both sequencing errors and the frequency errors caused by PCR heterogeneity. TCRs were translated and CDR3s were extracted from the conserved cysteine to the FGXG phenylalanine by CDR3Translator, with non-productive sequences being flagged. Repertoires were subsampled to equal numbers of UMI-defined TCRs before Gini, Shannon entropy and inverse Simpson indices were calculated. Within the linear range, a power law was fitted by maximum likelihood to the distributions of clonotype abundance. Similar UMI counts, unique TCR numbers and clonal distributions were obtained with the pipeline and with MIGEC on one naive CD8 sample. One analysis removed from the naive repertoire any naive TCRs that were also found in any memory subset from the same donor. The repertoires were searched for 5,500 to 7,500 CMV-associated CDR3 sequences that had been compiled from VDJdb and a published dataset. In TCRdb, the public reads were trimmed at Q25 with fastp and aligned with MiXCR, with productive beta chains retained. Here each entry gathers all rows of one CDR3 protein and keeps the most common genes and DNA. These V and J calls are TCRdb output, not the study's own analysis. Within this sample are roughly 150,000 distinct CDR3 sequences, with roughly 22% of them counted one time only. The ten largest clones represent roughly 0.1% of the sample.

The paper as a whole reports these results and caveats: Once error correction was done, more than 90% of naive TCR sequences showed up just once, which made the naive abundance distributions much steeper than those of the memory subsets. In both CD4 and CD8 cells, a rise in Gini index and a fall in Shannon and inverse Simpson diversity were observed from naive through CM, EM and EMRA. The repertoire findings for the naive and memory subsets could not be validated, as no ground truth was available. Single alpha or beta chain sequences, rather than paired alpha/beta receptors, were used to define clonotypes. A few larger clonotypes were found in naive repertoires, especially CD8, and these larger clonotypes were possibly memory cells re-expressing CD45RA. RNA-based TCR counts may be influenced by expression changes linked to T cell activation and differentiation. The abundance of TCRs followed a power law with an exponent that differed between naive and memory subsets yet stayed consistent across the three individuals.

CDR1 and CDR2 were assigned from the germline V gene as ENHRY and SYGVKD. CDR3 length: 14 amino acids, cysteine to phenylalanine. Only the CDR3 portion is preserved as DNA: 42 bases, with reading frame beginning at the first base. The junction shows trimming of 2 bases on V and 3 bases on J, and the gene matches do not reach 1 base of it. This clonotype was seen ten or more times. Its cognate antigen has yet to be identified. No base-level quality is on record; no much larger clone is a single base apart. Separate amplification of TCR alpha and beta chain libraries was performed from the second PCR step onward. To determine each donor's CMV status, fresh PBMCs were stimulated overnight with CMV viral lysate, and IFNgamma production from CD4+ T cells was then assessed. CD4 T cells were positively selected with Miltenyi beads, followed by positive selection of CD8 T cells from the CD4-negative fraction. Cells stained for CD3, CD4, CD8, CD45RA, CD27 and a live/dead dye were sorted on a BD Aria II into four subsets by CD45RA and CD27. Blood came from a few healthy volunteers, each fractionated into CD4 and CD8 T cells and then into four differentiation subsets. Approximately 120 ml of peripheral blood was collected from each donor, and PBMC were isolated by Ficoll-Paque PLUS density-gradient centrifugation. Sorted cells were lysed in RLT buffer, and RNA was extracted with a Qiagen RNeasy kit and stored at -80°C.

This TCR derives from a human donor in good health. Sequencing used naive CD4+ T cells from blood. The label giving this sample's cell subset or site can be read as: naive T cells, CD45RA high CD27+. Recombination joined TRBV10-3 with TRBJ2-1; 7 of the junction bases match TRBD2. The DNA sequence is TGTGCCATCAGTGAGCGGGAGGACTACAATGAGCAGTTCTTC. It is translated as CAISEREDYNEQFF.